The sequence of this T cell receptor beta chain was determined in a study of spatial heterogeneity in lung cancer. Turning to the study itself: Alpha-chain detections were consistently fewer than beta-chain detections among the sequences.

This clonotype is categorized as medium-sized. There are 15 residues in the CDR3. Trimming cost V 2 bases and J 2 bases; bases outside gene matches: 4. CDR1 is SEHNR and CDR2 is FQNEAQ in the germline V gene (reference sequence). Stated time point: sample taken at primary tumor resection. Unsorted whole RNA from tumor, nontumor lung or frozen PBMC underwent sequencing. Via MiXCR, TCRdb re-called the 5' RACE reads, giving one row per CDR3 protein. The data show more than 4,500 distinct CDR3 sequences, with 2.9% seen just once and around 25% held by the top ten. Material: normal lung tissue next to the tumor, obtained at surgery. The TCR sequence derives from a male donor with early-stage non-small cell lung cancer. This chain uses TRBV7-9 with TRBJ2-7, with 9 bases lining up with TRBD2. CDR3 DNA: TGTGCCAGCAGCTTATTGACTAGCGGCACCTACGAGCAGTACTTC. Residues: CASSLLTSGTYEQYF.